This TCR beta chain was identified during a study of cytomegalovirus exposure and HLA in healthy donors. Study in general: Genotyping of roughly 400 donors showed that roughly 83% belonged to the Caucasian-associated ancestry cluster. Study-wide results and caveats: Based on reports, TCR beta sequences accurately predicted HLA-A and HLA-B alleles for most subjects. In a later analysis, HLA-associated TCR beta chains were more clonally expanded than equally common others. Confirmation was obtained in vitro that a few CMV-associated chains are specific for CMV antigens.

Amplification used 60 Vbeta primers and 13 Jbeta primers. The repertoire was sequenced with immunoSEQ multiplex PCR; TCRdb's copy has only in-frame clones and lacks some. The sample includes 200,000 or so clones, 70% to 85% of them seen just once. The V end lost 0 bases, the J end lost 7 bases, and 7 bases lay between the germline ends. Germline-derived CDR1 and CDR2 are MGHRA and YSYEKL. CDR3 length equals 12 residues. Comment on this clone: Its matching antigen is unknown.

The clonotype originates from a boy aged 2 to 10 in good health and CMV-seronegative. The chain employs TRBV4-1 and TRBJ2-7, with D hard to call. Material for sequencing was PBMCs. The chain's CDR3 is CASSQEVREQYF. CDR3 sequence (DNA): TGCGCCAGCAGCCAAGAAGTTCGGGAGCAGTACTTC.